The 30 T cell receptor beta chains given below trace back to one sample, sequenced in a study of blood T cell repertoires in COVID-19. The repertoire was sequenced with immunoSEQ multiplex PCR; TCRdb's copy has only in-frame clones and lacks some. The sample includes 250,000 to 350,000 clones, about 85% of them seen just once. Material: PBMCs or T cells enriched from blood (not recorded which). These receptors were taken from a woman in her forties or fifties who had recovered from COVID-19.

With respect to this clone: A read error may account for a junction end that differs from germline. This chain links TRBV28 with TRBJ2-7, with a possible D match to TRBD2 (6 bases). In germline, CDR1 is MDHEN, CDR2 SYDVKM. The CDR3 runs 13 residues. CDR3 in DNA: TGTGCCAGCTCCTTGGGGGGTAGACAGTATGGGGCTTTC. Its translation is CASSLGGRQYGAF.

As DNA, the CDR3 is TGTGCCAGCAGCCAAGGAGGGGGCGCGGGTCAGCCCCAGCATTTT. The encoded protein is CASSQGGGAGQPQHF. The gene calls are TRBV3-1 (or the pseudogene TRBV3-2) and TRBJ1-5; 7 bases are shared with TRBD1. The length of the CDR3 is 15 residues. In germline, CDR1 is LGHDT, CDR2 YNNKEL (reference sequence). After removal of 1 base from V and 6 bases from J, the junction contained 6 bases not matched to a gene.

This chain joins TRBV19 and TRBJ2-2, with 7 positions matching TRBD1. The V gene's germline CDR1 is LNHDA and CDR2 SQIVND (reference sequence). This CDR3 region has 12 residues. V was pared by 9 bases and J by 7 bases, with 5 bases of the junction left unmatched. DNA for the CDR3: TGTGCCAGCCGAACAGGGGACGGGGAGCTGTTTTTT. Amino acids: CASRTGDGELFF.

The CDR3 DNA reads as TGTGCCAGCAGCCTTCGCCCCGGCGACGACTGGGCCTACGAGCAGTACTTC. As protein: CASSLRPGDDWAYEQYF. The J gene is TRBJ2-7, the V gene TRBV2; no clear D gene. CDR1 and CDR2 from the germline V gene are SNHLY and FYNNEI. The CDR3 length is 17 residues. Trimming took 6 bases from V and 2 from J, leaving 23 bases between them. The variable domain in full, completed from reference TRBV2 and TRBJ2-7, reads EPEVTQTPSHQVTQMGQEVILRCVPISNHLYFYWYRQILGQKVEFLVSFYNNEISEKSEIFDDQFSVERPDGSNFTLKIRSTKLEDSAMYFCASSLRPGDDWAYEQYFGPGTRLTVT.

The genes are TRBV2 and TRBJ2-2, with 9 bases fitting TRBD2. This CDR3 comprises 15 residues. Unmatched junction bases numbered 6, after V lost 7 bases and J lost 3 bases. Germline V lookup: CDR1 SNHLY, CDR2 FYNNEI. The CDR3 protein is CASTVLAGDTGELFF. The CDR3 DNA is TGTGCCAGCACCGTCTTAGCGGGGGACACCGGGGAGCTGTTTTTT.

V is TRBV5-1 and J is TRBJ1-3; TRBD1 matches 9 bases. CDR1 is SGHRS, CDR2 YFSETQ, per germline. J was trimmed by 2 bases and V by 2 bases; bases with no gene match: 8. The length of the CDR3 is 17 residues. This CDR3 reads CASSFEPGQGPGNTIYF. CDR3 DNA: TGCGCCAGCAGCTTCGAACCGGGACAGGGTCCTGGAAACACCATATATTTT.

The V gene is TRBV19, the J gene TRBJ2-2; 7 bases line up with TRBD1. J was trimmed by 6 bases and V by 5 bases; bases with no gene match: 9. This CDR3 is 15 amino acids long. The germline V gene has CDR1 LNHDA and CDR2 SQIVND (reference sequence). In DNA, the CDR3 is TGTGCCAGTAGTTCACGTAACAGGGGCGCCGGGGAGCTGTTTTTT. Amino acid sequence: CASSSRNRGAGELFF.

This clone was seen a few times. This rearrangement joins TRBV5-1 to TRBJ2-2; 10 positions match TRBD1. The CDR3 is 16 amino acids. Germline CDR1 is SGHRS and CDR2 is YFSETQ. V lost 4 bases to trimming and J lost 7 bases; unmatched junction nucleotides: 10. CDR3 sequence reads: CASSVLGTGDVGELFF. CDR3 nucleotide sequence: TGCGCCAGCAGCGTTCTGGGGACAGGGGACGTCGGGGAGCTGTTTTTT.

V and J are TRBV3-1 (or the pseudogene TRBV3-2) and TRBJ2-7, with 7 nucleotides matching TRBD1. The ends lost 6 bases at V and 4 bases at J; junction bases unmatched: 15. Germline values: CDR1 LGHDT, CDR2 YNNKEL (reference sequence). The CDR3 consists of 16 residues. CDR3 coding DNA: TGTGCCAGCAGTAAAACAGGGGCTTCACTTATTTACGAGCAGTACTTC. Its translation is CASSKTGASLIYEQYF.

This clone was counted a single time. The chain carries TRBV29-1 and TRBJ2-3, with 8 bases identical to TRBD2. This CDR3 contains 13 residues. Unmatched junction bases numbered 7, after V lost 3 bases and J lost 8 bases. Germline loops: CDR1 SQVTM, CDR2 ANQGSEA. The DNA of the CDR3 is TGCAGCGTTGATTCCGCGGGGGGCCGTACGCAGTATTTT. Protein product: CSVDSAGGRTQYF.

The chain uses TRBV3-1 (or the pseudogene TRBV3-2) and TRBJ2-2; 7 positions match TRBD2. The CDR3 length is 15 residues. The germline CDR1 and CDR2 sequences are LGHDT and YNNKEL (reference sequence). J gave up 4 bases and V 4 bases, and 6 bases lay outside the gene matches. The CDR3 loop reads CASSPGREGTGELFF. DNA of the CDR3: TGTGCCAGCAGCCCGGGCAGGGAGGGCACCGGGGAGCTGTTTTTT.

CDR3 loop: CASSSRGQENQPQHF. CDR3 nucleotides: TGTGCCAGCAGCTCCAGGGGACAGGAAAATCAGCCCCAGCATTTT. J is TRBJ1-5 and V is TRBV2; 8 nucleotides line up with TRBD1. This CDR3 region has 15 residues. The germline CDR1 and CDR2 sequences are SNHLY and FYNNEI. Trimming cost V 6 bases and J 4 bases; bases outside gene matches: 8. Full variable domain (remainder filled in from reference TRBV2 and TRBJ1-5): EPEVTQTPSHQVTQMGQEVILRCVPISNHLYFYWYRQILGQKVEFLVSFYNNEISEKSEIFDDQFSVERPDGSNFTLKIRSTKLEDSAMYFCASSSRGQENQPQHFGDGTRLSIL.

This clone has more than one count but fewer than ten. The DNA of the CDR3 is TGCGCCAGCAGCCAAGAATACTATGGCGGGACCATATATTTT. This translates into CASSQEYYGGTIYF. The chain employs TRBV4-3 and TRBJ1-3, with D unclear. This CDR3 has 14 amino acids. V was shortened by 0 bases and J by 10 bases, with 13 bases between the two germline ends. Germline lookup yields CDR1 LGHNA and CDR2 YSLEER.

The chain has TRBV7-2 and TRBJ1-6; 7 nucleotides align to TRBD1. From germline, CDR1 is SGHTA and CDR2 FQGNSA. This CDR3 is built from 14 residues. The ends lost 1 base at V and 7 bases at J; junction bases unmatched: 1. CDR3 bases: TGTGCCAGCAGCTTAGACAGGGGAAATTCACCCCTCCACTTT. Translating gives CASSLDRGNSPLHF.

The rearrangement uses TRBV15 and TRBJ1-2; D ambiguous. The V end was cut by 0 bases, the J end by 4 bases, with 9 bases between. The CDR3 covers 14 residues. Germline values: CDR1 LNHNV, CDR2 YYDKDF (reference sequence). The CDR3 sequence is CATSRDVRSYGYTF. In DNA form, the CDR3 reads TGTGCCACCAGCAGAGATGTCAGGTCCTATGGCTACACCTTC.

The V call is TRBV24-1, the J call TRBJ2-3; the match to TRBD1 covers 7 bases. The junction had 2 bases not matched to a gene; V was cut back by 7 bases and J by 2 bases. This CDR3 has 13 residues. Germline V gene data show CDR1 as KGHDR and CDR2 as SFDVKD. CDR3 bases: TGTGCCACCAGCGGACAGGCCACAGATACGCAGTATTTT. Amino acid sequence: CATSGQATDTQYF.

On this clone: Other DNA sequences from this sample encode an identical CDR3 as well. The CDR3 loop is CASSLVRDREQETQYF. CDR3 coding DNA: TGTGCCAGCAGCTTAGTACGGGACAGGGAACAAGAGACCCAGTACTTC. The V and J genes are TRBV7-8 and TRBJ2-5; 9 bases agree with TRBD1. With V trimmed by 1 base and J by 2 bases, 5 bases remained unmatched. CDR3 size: 16 residues. Germline assignment: CDR1 SGHVS and CDR2 FQNEAQ. Full variable domain (outside the CDR3, taken from reference TRBV7-8 and TRBJ2-5): GAGVSQSPRYKVAKRGQDVALRCDPISGHVSLFWYQQALGQGPEFLTYFQNEAQLDKSGLPSDRFFAERPEGSVSTLKIQRTQQEDSAVYLCASSLVRDREQETQYFGPGTRLLVL.

The rearrangement links TRBV6-2 or TRBV6-3 to TRBJ1-4; perhaps TRBD1 as D (6 bases). In germline, CDR1 is MNHEY, CDR2 SVGEGT. This CDR3 is built from 15 residues. The germline V and J ends were trimmed by 6 bases and 8 bases, with 19 bases remaining between them. CDR3: CASSPGQRQAEKLFF. CDR3 bases: TGTGCCAGCAGCCCAGGACAGCGCCAGGCCGAAAAACTGTTTTTT.

The rearrangement joins TRBV23-1 to TRBJ2-1, with no clear D. TRBV23-1 carries the ORF label, with uncertain function. The CDR3 runs to 16 residues. Trimming shortened V by 0 bases and J by 0 bases, and 9 bases separated the two germline ends. The CDR3 DNA reads as TGCGCCAGCAGTCAATCCGCGGTGAGCTCCTACAATGAGCAGTTCTTC. Translation gives CASSQSAVSSYNEQFF.

This chain uses TRBV19 with TRBJ1-1; D gene unclear. The V end lost 5 bases, the J end lost 5 bases, and 15 bases lay between the germline ends. The CDR3 is made up of 14 amino acids. Germline V CDR1 and CDR2: LNHDA, SQIVND (reference sequence). CDR3 loop: CASSPMGVATEAFF. CDR3 in DNA: TGTGCCAGTAGTCCCATGGGAGTTGCAACTGAAGCTTTCTTT.

This clone was detected a few times. The chain uses TRBV12-3 or TRBV12-4 and TRBJ2-5; maybe TRBD1 (5 bases). V was trimmed by 6 bases and J by 3 bases, leaving 11 bases between them. CDR3 length: 13 residues. The CDR3 DNA sequence: TGTGCCAGCAGCCCGACAGTGAAAGAGACCCAGTACTTC. Amino acid sequence: CASSPTVKETQYF.

The rearrangement links TRBV7-2 to TRBJ2-1, with D perhaps TRBD1 (6 bases). The CDR3 totals 19 residues. Looked up from germline, CDR1 is SGHTA and CDR2 is FQGNSA. With 6 bases removed from V and 7 bases from J, the gap between germline ends came to 31 bases. CDR3 in DNA: TGTGCCAGCAGGGGGGCGGGCCTAGCAGACAACCAGCCCCGAAATGAGCAGTTCTTC. Protein product: CASRGAGLADNQPRNEQFF.

The chain recombines TRBV28 with TRBJ2-7; D is perhaps TRBD2 (6 bases). Germline V CDR1 and CDR2: MDHEN, SYDVKM. The CDR3 extends over 13 amino acids. Trimming shortened V by 7 bases and J by 5 bases, and 15 bases separated the two germline ends. CDR3: CASTTPGLHEQYF. The CDR3 coding sequence is TGTGCCAGCACCACACCGGGACTTCACGAGCAGTACTTC.

The chain joins TRBV7-2 to TRBJ1-6, with a weak D call TRBD1 (5 bases). CDR3 length equals 16 residues. Trimming left V 1 base short and J 7 bases short, with 14 bases between. Germline V CDR1 and CDR2: SGHTA, FQGNSA. The CDR3 DNA is TGTGCCAGCAGCTTAGAGGGGCTTGGGAACAATTCACCCCTCCACTTT. Protein sequence: CASSLEGLGNNSPLHF.

This rearrangement joins TRBV19 to TRBJ1-5; TRBD1 might be the D (5 bases). This CDR3 comprises 14 residues. The germline V gene encodes CDR1 LNHDA and CDR2 SQIVND (reference sequence). With 6 bases removed from V and 4 bases from J, the gap between germline ends came to 13 bases. CDR3 amino acids: CASRPGGWNQPQHF. In DNA, the CDR3 is TGTGCCAGTAGACCGGGGGGTTGGAATCAGCCCCAGCATTTT.

This clone has only one observation. The V call is TRBV7-9, the J call TRBJ1-2; 8 bases map to TRBD1. Germline-derived CDR1 and CDR2 are SEHNR and FQNEAQ (reference sequence). The CDR3 covers 16 residues. The V and J ends lost 5 bases and 4 bases, in that order; junction bases with no gene match: 12. The CDR3 coding sequence is TGTGCCAGCAGCGCATCAGGGGGCGCTGTACCCTATGGCTACACCTTC. It yields the protein CASSASGGAVPYGYTF.

This chain's CDR3 is CASSSSSGRGDYGYTF. In nucleotides, the CDR3 is TGTGCCAGCAGCTCCTCGTCCGGTCGGGGGGACTATGGCTACACCTTC. The chain has TRBV11-2 and TRBJ1-2, with TRBD1 as a possible D gene (5 bases). Trimming removed 4 bases from V and 3 bases from J, with 18 bases in between. CDR3 length equals 16 residues. The germline V gene encodes CDR1 SGHAT and CDR2 FQNNGV.

The chain joins TRBV19 to TRBJ2-2; TRBD2 agrees at 12 bases. The length of the CDR3 is 16 residues. CDR1 and CDR2 (germline): LNHDA, SQIVND (reference sequence). J lost 6 bases, V lost 5 bases, and 7 bases had no gene match. CDR3 sequence reads: CASSPLAGGPPGELFF. As DNA, the CDR3 is TGTGCCAGTAGTCCCCTAGCGGGGGGGCCGCCCGGGGAGCTGTTTTTT.

The chain joins TRBV13 to TRBJ2-5; TRBD2 matches at 12 bases. Per the germline V gene, CDR1 is PRHDT and CDR2 is FYEKMQ (reference sequence). Trimming cost V 4 bases and J 4 bases; bases outside gene matches: 4. This CDR3 is 15 amino acids long. CDR3 sequence reads: CASSSSGGAGETQYF. The CDR3 region has the DNA TGTGCCAGCAGCTCTAGCGGGGGGGCCGGAGAGACCCAGTACTTC.

The V and J genes are TRBV5-1 and TRBJ2-1; D perhaps matches TRBD1 (7 bases). Germline assignment: CDR1 SGHRS and CDR2 YFSETQ. Trimming cost V 4 bases and J 3 bases, with 11 bases left between them. CDR3 length: 14 residues. In nucleotides, the CDR3 is TGCGCCAGCAGCAGTCAGGGGGGCTACAATGAGCAGTTCTTC. Amino acid sequence: CASSSQGGYNEQFF.